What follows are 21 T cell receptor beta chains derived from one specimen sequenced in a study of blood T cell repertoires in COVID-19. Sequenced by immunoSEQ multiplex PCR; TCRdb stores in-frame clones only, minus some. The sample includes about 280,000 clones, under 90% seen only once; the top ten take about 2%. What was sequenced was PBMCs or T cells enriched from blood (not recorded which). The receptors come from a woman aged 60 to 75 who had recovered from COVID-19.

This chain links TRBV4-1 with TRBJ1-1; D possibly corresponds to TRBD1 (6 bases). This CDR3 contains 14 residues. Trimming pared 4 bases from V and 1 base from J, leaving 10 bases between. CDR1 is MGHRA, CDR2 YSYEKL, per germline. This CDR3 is CASSRGQRNTEAFF. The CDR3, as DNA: TGCGCCAGCAGCCGTGGACAGCGGAACACTGAAGCTTTCTTT.

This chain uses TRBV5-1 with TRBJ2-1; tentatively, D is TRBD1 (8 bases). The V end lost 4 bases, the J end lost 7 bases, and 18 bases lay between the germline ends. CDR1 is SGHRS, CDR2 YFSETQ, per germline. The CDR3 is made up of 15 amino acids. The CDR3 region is CASSDQKQGGNEQFF. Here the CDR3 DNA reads TGCGCCAGCAGCGACCAGAAACAGGGGGGGAATGAGCAGTTCTTC. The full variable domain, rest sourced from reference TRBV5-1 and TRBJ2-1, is KAGVTQTPRYLIKTRGQQVTLSCSPISGHRSVSWYQQTPGQGLQFLFEYFSETQRNKGNFPGRFSGRQFSNSRSEMNVSTLELGDSALYLCASSDQKQGGNEQFFGPGTRLTVL.

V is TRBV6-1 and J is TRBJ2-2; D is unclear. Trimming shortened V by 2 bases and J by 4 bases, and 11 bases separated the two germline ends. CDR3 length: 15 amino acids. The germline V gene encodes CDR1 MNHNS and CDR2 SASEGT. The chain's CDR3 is CASSEWLEVTGELFF. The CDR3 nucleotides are TGTGCCAGCAGTGAATGGCTAGAAGTCACCGGGGAGCTGTTTTTT.

CDR3 sequence: CASSSRRTGLSYEQYF. The DNA for the CDR3 is TGTGCCAGCAGTTCCCGACGGACAGGGTTATCCTACGAGCAGTACTTC. The chain joins TRBV27 to TRBJ2-7; the match to TRBD1 covers 8 bases. The germline gives CDR1 MNHEY, CDR2 SMNVEV (reference sequence). V was clipped by 4 bases and J by 1 base; unmatched bases: 9. The CDR3 spans 16 residues.

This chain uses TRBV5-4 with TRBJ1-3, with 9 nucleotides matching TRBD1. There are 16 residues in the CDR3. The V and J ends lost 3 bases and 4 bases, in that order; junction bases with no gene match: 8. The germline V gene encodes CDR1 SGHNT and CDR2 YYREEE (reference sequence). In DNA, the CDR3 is TGTGCCAGCAGCTCCGGGACAGGGTTTTCCGGAAACACCATATATTTT. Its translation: CASSSGTGFSGNTIYF.

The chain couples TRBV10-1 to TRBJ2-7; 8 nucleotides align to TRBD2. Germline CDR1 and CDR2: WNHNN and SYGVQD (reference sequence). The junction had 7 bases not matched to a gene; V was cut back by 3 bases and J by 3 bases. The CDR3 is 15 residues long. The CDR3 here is CASSERGSGNYEQYF. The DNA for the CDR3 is TGCGCCAGCAGTGAAAGGGGTAGCGGGAACTACGAGCAGTACTTC.

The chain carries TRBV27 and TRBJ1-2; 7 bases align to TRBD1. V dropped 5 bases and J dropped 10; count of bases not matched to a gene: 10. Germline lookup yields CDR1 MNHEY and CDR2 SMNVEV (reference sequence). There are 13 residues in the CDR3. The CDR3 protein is CASSASRQGVYTF. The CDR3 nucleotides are TGTGCCAGCAGTGCCTCCAGGCAGGGGGTCTACACCTTC.

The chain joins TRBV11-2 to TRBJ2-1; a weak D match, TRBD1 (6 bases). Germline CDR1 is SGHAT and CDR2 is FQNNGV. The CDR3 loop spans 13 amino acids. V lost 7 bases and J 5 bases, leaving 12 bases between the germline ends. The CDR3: CASTQTGNNEQFF. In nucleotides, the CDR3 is TGTGCCAGCACCCAAACAGGGAACAATGAGCAGTTCTTC.

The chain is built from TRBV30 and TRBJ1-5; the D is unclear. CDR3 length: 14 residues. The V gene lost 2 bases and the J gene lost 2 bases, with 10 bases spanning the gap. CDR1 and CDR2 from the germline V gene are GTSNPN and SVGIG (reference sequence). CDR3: CAWSTEGGNQPQHF. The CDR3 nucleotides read TGTGCCTGGAGTACAGAGGGAGGCAATCAGCCCCAGCATTTT.

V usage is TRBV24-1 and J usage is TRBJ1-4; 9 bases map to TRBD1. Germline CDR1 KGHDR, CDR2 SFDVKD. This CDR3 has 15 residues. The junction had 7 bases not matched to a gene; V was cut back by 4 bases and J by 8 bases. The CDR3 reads CATSDPGTGYEKLFF. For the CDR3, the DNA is TGTGCCACCAGTGACCCCGGGACAGGGTACGAAAAACTGTTTTTT.

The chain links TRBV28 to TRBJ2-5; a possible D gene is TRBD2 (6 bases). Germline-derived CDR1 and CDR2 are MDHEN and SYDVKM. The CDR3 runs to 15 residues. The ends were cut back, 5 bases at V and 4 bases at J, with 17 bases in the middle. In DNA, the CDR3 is TGTGCCAGCAGTCCCCCGGCACGGGGGTTAGAGACCCAGTACTTC. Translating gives CASSPPARGLETQYF.

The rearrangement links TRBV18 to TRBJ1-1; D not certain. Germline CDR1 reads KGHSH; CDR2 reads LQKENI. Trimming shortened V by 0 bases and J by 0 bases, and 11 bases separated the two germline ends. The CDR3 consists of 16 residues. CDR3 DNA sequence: TGTGCCAGCTCACCACCGATCCAGGTATTGAACACTGAAGCTTTCTTT. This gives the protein CASSPPIQVLNTEAFF.

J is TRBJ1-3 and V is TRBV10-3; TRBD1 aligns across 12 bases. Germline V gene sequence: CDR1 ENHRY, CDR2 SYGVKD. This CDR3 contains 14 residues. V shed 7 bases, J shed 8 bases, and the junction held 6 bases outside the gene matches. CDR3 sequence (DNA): TGTGCCATCACCAAGGGACAGGGGGCAGACACCATATATTTT. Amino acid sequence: CAITKGQGADTIYF.

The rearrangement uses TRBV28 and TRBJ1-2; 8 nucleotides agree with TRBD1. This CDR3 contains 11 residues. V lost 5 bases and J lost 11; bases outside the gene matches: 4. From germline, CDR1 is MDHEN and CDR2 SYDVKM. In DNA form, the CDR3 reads TGTGCCAGCAGTCCGACAGGGGTTTACACCTTC. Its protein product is CASSPTGVYTF.

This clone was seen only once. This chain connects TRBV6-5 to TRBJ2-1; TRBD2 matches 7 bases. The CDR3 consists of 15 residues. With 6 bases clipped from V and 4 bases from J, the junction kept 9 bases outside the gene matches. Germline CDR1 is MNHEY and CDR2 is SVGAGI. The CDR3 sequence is CASSRRAGDYNEQFF. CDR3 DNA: TGTGCCAGCAGCCGTCGCGCGGGGGATTACAATGAGCAGTTCTTC.

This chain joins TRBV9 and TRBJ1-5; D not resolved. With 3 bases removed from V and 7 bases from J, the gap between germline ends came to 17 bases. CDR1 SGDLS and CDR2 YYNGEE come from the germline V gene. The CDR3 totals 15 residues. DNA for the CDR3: TGTGCCAGCAGCGAGCGGGAGGGAGGAGGACAGCCCCAGCATTTT. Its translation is CASSEREGGGQPQHF.

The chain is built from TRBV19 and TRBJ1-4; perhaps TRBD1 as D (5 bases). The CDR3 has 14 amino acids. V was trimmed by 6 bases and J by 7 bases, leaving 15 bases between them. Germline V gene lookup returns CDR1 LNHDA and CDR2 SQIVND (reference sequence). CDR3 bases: TGTGCCAGTAGGAGGAAGGGGATGGGTGAAAAACTGTTTTTT. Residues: CASRRKGMGEKLFF.

The CDR3 DNA sequence: TGTGCCAGCACCACGGACAGACACTCTGGAAACACCATATATTTT. It codes for CASTTDRHSGNTIYF. The chain employs TRBV2 and TRBJ1-3, with a weak D call TRBD1 (6 bases). V was shortened by 7 bases and J by 0 bases, with 13 bases between the two germline ends. The CDR3 is 15 amino acids. CDR1 is SNHLY, CDR2 FYNNEI, per germline.

CDR3 protein: CASSTGNQPQHF. CDR3 nucleotide sequence: TGTGCCAGCAGCACAGGCAATCAGCCCCAGCATTTT. This rearrangement joins TRBV6-5 to TRBJ1-5; D not resolved. Germline V CDR1 and CDR2: MNHEY, SVGAGI. The CDR3 contains 12 residues. V was shortened by 6 bases and J by 2 bases, with 5 bases between the two germline ends.

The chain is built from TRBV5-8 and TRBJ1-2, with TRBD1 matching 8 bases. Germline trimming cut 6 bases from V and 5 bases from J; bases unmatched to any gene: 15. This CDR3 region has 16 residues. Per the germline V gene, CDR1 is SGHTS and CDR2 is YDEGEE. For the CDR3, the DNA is TGTGCCAGCACCCATAAGGGCGCGGGACAGGCTTATGGCTACACCTTC. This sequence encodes CASTHKGAGQAYGYTF. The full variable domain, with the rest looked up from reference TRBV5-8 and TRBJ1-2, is EAGVTQSPTHLIKTRGQQATLRCSPISGHTSVYWYQQALGLGLQFLLWYDEGEERNRGNFPPRFSGRQFPNYSSELNVNALELEDSALYLCASTHKGAGQAYGYTFGSGTRLTVV.

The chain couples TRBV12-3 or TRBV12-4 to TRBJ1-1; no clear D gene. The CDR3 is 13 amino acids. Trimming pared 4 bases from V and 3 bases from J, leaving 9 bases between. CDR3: CASSSLSDTEAFF. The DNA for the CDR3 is TGTGCCAGCAGTTCCCTCTCGGACACTGAAGCTTTCTTT.